The clone carrying this TCR beta chain was seen at least ten times. These data originate in a study of T-cell memory formation after mild COVID-19. Germline V gene sequence: CDR1 LGHNA, CDR2 YSLEER. The V segment lost 0 bases and the J segment 7 bases; nucleotides outside the gene matches: 9. The CDR3 consists of 16 residues. Constant-segment primers and 5'RACE yielded cDNA libraries for TCR alpha and TCR beta, each carrying sample barcodes and UMIs. One entry per CDR3 protein, called by TCRdb with MiXCR from the 5' RACE reads. The sample contains 250,000 to 350,000 distinct CDR3 sequences, 13% to 15% of which appear only once.

Sequencing was carried out using PBMCs or a T cell subset sorted from them (not recorded which). The chain employs TRBV4-3 and TRBJ2-1; 7 nucleotides align to TRBD2. The receptor was isolated from a young man who had mild COVID-19 (a few samples of this study predate the infection). Cell type and time point are not known. As DNA, the CDR3 is TGCGCCAGCAGCCAAGACTATGGACTAGGACGAAATGAGCAGTTCTTC. This gives the protein CASSQDYGLGRNEQFF.